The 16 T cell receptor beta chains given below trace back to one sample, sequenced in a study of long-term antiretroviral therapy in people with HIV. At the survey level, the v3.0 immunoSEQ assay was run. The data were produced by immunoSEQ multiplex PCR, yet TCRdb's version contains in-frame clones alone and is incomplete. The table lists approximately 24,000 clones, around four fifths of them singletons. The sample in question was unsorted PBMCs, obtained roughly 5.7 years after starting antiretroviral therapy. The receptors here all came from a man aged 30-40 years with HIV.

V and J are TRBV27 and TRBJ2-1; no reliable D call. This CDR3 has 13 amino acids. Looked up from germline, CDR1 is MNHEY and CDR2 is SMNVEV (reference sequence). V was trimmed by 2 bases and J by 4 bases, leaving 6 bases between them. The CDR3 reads CASSLTPYNEQFF. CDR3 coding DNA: TGTGCCAGCAGTTTAACCCCTTACAATGAGCAGTTCTTC.

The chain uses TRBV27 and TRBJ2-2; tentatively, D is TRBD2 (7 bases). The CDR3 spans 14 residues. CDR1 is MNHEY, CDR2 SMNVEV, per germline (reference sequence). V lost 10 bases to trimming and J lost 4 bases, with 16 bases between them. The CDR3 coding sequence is TGTGCCACCCGGCCGGGGGGCGGCACCGGGGAGCTGTTTTTT. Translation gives CATRPGGGTGELFF.

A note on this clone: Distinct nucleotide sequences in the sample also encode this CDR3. The CDR3 spells CASSFVGDLQPQHF. The CDR3 region has the DNA TGTGCCAGCAGTTTCGTCGGGGATCTTCAGCCCCAGCATTTT. The rearrangement uses TRBV28 and TRBJ1-5, with D unclear. V lost 3 bases, J lost 6 bases, and 12 bases lay in between. The CDR3 loop spans 14 amino acids. Looked up from germline, CDR1 is MDHEN and CDR2 is SYDVKM.

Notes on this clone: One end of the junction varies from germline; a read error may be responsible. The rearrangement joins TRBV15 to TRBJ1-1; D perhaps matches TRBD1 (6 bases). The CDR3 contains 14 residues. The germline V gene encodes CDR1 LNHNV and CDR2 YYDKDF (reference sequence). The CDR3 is CAARGVGARTEAFF. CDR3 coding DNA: TGTGCCGCCAGGGGAGTGGGGGCGCGAACTGAAGCTTTCTTT.

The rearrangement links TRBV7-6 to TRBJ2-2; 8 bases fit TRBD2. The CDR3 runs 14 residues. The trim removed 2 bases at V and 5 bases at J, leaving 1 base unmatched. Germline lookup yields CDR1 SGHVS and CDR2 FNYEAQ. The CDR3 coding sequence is TGTGCCAGCAGCTTACTAGCGGGTACCGGGGAGCTGTTTTTT. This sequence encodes CASSLLAGTGELFF.

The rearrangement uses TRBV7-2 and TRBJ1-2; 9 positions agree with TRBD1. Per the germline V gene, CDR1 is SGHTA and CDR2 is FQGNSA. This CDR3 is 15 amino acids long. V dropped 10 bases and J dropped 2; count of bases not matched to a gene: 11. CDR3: CATSPGTGPNYGYTF. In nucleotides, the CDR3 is TGTGCCACCTCCCCGGGGACAGGGCCCAACTATGGCTACACCTTC.

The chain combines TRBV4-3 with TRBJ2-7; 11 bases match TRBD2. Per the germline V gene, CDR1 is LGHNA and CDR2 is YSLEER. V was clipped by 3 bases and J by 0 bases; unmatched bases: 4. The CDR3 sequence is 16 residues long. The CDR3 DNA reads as TGCGCCAGCAGCCAGGTAGCGGGAGGGGGCTCCTACGAGCAGTACTTC. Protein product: CASSQVAGGGSYEQYF.

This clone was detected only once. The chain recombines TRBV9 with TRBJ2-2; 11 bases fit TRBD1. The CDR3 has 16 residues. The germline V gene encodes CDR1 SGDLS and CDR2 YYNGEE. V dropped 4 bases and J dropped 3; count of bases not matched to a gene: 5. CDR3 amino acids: CASSPRTGGDTGELFF. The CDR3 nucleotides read TGTGCCAGCAGCCCCCGGACAGGGGGCGACACCGGGGAGCTGTTTTTT. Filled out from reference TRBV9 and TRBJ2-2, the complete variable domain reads DSGVTQTPKHLITATGQRVTLRCSPRSGDLSVYWYQQSLDQGLQFLIQYYNGEERAKGNILERFSAQQFPDLHSELNLSSLELGDSALYFCASSPRTGGDTGELFFGEGSRLTVL.

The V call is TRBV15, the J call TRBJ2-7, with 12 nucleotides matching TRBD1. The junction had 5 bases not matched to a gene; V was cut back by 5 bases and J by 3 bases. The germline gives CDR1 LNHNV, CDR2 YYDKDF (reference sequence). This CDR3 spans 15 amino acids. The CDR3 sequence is CATSPGQGAYYEQYF. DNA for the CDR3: TGTGCCACCAGCCCGGGACAGGGGGCTTACTACGAGCAGTACTTC.

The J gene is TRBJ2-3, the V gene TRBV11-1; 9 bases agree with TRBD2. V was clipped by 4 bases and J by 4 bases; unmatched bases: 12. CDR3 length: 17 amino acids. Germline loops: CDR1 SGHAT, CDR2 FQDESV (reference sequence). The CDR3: CASSSIPSGRYSDTQYF. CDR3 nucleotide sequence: TGTGCCAGCAGCTCTATCCCCAGCGGGAGGTACTCAGATACGCAGTATTTT.

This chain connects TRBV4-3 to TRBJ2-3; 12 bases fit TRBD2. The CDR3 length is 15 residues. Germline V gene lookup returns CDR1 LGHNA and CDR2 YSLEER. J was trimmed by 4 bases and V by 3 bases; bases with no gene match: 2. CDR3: CASSQRLAGADTQYF. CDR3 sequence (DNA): TGCGCCAGCAGCCAGAGACTAGCGGGGGCAGATACGCAGTATTTT.

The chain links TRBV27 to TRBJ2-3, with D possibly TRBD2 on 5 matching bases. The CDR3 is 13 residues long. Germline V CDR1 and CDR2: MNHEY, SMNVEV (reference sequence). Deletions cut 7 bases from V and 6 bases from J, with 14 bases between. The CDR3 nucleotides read TGTGCCAGCACGCATACCGGCGGGGATACGCAGTATTTT. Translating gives CASTHTGGDTQYF.

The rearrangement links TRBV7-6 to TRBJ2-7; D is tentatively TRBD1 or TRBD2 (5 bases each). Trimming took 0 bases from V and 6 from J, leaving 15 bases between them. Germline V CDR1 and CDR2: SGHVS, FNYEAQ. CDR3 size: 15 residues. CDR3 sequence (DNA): TGTGCCAGCAGCTTAGCGCAGGGCCCGGGGTCCGAGCAGTACTTC. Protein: CASSLAQGPGSEQYF. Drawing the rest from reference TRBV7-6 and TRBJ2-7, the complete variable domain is GAGVSQSPRYKVTKRGQDVALRCDPISGHVSLYWYRQALGQGPEFLTYFNYEAQQDKSGLPNDRFSAERPEGSISTLTIQRTEQRDSAMYRCASSLAQGPGSEQYFGPGTRLTVT.

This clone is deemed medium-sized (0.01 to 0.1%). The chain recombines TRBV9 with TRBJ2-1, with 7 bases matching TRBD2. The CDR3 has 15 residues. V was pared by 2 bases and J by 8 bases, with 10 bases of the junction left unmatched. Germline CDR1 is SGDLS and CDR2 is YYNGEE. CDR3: CASSVEWTSRDEQFF. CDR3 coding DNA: TGTGCCAGCAGCGTCGAGTGGACTAGTCGGGATGAGCAGTTCTTC.

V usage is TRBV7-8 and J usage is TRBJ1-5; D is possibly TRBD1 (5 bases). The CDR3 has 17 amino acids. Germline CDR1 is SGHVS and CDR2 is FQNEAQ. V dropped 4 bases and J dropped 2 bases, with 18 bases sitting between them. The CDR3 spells CASSSRGTIFGNQPQHF. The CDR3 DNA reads TGTGCCAGCAGCTCCCGCGGGACGATTTTCGGCAATCAGCCCCAGCATTTT.

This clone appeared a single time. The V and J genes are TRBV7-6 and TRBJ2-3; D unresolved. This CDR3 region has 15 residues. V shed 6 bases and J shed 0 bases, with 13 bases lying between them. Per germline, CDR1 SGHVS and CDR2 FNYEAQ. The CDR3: CASRLGWASTDTQYF. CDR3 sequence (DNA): TGTGCCAGCAGGCTGGGCTGGGCTAGCACAGATACGCAGTATTTT.